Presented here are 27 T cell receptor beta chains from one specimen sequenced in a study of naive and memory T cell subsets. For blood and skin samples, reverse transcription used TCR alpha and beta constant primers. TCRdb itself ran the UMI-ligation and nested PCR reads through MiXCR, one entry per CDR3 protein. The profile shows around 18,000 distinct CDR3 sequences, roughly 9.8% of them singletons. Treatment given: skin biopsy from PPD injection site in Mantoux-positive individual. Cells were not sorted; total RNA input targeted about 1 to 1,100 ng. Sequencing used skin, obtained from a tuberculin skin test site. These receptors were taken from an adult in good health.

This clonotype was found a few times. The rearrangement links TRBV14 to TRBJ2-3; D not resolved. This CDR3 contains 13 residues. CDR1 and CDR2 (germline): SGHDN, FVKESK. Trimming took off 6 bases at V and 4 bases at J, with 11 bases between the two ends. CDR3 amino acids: CASRLSGADTQYF. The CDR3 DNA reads TGTGCCAGCAGACTTTCTGGCGCAGATACGCAGTATTTT.

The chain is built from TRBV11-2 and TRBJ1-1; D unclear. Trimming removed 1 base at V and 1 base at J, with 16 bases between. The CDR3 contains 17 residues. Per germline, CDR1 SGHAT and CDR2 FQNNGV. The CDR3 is CASSLGAGIVWNTEAFF. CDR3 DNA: TGTGCCAGCAGCTTAGGGGCCGGGATCGTCTGGAACACTGAAGCTTTCTTT.

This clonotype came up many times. The CDR3 DNA sequence: TGCAGTGCTAGAGCCATACCCGCTGACAAGAACTATGGCTACACCTTC. As protein: CSARAIPADKNYGYTF. The genes are TRBV20-1 and TRBJ1-2; D ambiguous. CDR1 DFQATT and CDR2 SNEGSKA come from the germline V gene (reference sequence). V lost 1 base, J lost 2 bases, and 17 bases lay in between. CDR3 size: 16 residues.

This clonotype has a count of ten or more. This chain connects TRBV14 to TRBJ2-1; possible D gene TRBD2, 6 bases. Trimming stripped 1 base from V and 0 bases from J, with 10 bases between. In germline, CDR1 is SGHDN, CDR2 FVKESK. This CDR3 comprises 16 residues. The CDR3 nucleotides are TGTGCCAGCAGCCAAGGGTGGCGGGGCTCCTACAATGAGCAGTTCTTC. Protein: CASSQGWRGSYNEQFF.

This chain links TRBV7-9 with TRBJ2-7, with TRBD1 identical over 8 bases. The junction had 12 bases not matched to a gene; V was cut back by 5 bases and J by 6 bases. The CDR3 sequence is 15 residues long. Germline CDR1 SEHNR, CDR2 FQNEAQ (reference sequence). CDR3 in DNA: TGTGCCAGCAGCCCCGAGACTCGACAGGGGCGCGAGCAGTACTTC. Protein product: CASSPETRQGREQYF.

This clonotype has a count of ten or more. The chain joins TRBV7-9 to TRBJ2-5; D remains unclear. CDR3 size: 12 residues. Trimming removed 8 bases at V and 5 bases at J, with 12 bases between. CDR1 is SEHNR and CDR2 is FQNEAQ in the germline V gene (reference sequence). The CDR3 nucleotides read TGTGCCAGCGCAATCTCTCGGGAGACCCAGTACTTC. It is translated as CASAISRETQYF.

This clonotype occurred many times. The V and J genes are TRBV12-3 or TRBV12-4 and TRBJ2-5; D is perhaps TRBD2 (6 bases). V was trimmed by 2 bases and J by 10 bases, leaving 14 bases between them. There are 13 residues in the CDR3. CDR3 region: CASSLSGSRGQYF. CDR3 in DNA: TGTGCCAGCAGTTTATCGGGCTCGCGGGGCCAGTACTTC.

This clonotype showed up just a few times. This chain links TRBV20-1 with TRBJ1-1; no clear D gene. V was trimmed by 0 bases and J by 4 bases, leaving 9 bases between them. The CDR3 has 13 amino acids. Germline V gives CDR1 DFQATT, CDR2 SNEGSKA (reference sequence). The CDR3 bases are TGCAGTGCTAGAGATCGGCGGTTCACTGAAGCTTTCTTT. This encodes CSARDRRFTEAFF.

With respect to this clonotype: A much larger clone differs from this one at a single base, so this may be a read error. The CDR3 DNA follows: TGTGCCAGCAGCCTAACGGCACGGAGCTCCTGCAATGAGCAGTTCTTC. Amino acid sequence: CASSLTARSSCNEQFF. The J gene is TRBJ2-1, the V gene TRBV3-1; no clear D gene. Germline V gives CDR1 LGHDT, CDR2 YNNKEL (reference sequence). This CDR3 is built from 16 residues.

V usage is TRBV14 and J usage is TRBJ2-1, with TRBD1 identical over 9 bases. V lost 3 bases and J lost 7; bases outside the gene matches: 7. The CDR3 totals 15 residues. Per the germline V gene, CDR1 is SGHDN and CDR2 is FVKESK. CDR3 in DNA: TGTGCCAGCAGCCATGGACAGGGGCGAAGGAATGAGCAGTTCTTC. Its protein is CASSHGQGRRNEQFF. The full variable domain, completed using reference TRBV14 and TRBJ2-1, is EAGVTQFPSHSVIEKGQTVTLRCDPISGHDNLYWYRRVMGKEIKFLLHFVKESKQDESGMPNNRFLAERTGGTYSTLKVQPAELEDSGVYFCASSHGQGRRNEQFFGPGTRLTVL.

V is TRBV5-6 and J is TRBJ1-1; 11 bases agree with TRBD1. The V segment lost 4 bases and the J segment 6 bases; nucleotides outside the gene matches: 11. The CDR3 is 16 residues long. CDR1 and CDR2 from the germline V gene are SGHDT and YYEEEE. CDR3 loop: CASSHTHGTGGPEAFF. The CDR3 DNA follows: TGTGCCAGCAGCCATACCCACGGGACAGGGGGTCCTGAAGCTTTCTTT.

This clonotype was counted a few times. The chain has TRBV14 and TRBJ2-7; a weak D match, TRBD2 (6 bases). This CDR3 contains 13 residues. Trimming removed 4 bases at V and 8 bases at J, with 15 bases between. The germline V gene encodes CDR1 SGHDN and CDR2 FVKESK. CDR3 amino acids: CASSPGWEAKQYF. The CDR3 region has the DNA TGTGCCAGCAGCCCAGGGTGGGAGGCCAAGCAGTACTTC.

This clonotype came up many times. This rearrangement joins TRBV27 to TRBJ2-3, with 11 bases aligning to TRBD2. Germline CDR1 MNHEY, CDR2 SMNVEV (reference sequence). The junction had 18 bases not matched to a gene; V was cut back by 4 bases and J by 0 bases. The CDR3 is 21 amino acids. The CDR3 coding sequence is TGTGCCAGCAGTTCAGCCGAGGCGACGACTAGCGGGAAACCTAGCACAGATACGCAGTATTTT. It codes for CASSSAEATTSGKPSTDTQYF.

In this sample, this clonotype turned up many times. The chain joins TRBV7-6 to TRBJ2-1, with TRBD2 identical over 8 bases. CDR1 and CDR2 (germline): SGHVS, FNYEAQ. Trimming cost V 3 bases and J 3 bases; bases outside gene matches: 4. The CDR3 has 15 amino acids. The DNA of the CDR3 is TGTGCCAGCAGCTTCTTACGGGAGGGCTACAATGAGCAGTTCTTC. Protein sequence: CASSFLREGYNEQFF.

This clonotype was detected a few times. The CDR3 sequence: CASSPTGTTYNEQFF. Here the CDR3 DNA reads TGTGCCAGCAGCCCCACCGGGACTACATACAATGAGCAGTTCTTC. The rearrangement joins TRBV5-4 to TRBJ2-1; 7 nucleotides match TRBD2. The CDR3 consists of 15 residues. Per the germline V gene, CDR1 is SGHNT and CDR2 is YYREEE (reference sequence). The J segment lost 4 bases and the V segment lost 4 bases, leaving 8 bases of the junction unmatched. Looking up the rest from reference TRBV5-4 and TRBJ2-1 gives the full variable domain: ETGVTQSPTHLIKTRGQQVTLRCSSQSGHNTVSWYQQALGQGPQFIFQYYREEENGRGNFPPRFSGLQFPNYSSELNVNALELDDSALYLCASSPTGTTYNEQFFGPGTRLTVL.

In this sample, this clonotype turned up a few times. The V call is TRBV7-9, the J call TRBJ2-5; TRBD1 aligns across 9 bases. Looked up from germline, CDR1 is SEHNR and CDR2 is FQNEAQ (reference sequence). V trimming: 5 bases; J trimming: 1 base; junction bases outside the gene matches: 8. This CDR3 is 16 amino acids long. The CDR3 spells CASSQTGGAVQETQYF. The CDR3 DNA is TGTGCCAGCAGCCAAACAGGGGGCGCGGTCCAAGAGACCCAGTACTTC.

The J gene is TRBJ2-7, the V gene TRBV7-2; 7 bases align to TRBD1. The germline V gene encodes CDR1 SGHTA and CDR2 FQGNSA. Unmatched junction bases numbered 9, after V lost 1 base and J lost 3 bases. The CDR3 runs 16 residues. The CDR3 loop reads CASSLVATGKLYEQYF. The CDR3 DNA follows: TGTGCCAGCAGCTTAGTGGCGACAGGGAAGCTCTACGAGCAGTACTTC.

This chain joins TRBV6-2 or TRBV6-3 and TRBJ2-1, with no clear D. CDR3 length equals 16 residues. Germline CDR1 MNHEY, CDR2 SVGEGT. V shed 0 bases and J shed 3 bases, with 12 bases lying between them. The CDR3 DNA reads TGTGCCAGCAGTTACTCGATAATAGCTAGCTACAATGAGCAGTTCTTC. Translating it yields CASSYSIIASYNEQFF.

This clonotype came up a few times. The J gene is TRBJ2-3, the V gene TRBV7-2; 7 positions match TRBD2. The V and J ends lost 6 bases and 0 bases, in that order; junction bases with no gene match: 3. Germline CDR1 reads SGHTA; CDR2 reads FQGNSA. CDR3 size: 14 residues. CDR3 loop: CASRVAGSTDTQYF. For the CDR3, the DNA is TGTGCCAGCAGGGTAGCGGGTAGCACAGATACGCAGTATTTT.

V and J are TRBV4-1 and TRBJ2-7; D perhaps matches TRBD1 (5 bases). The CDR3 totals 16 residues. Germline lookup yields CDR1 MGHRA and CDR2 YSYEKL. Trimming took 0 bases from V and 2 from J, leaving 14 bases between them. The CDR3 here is CASSQETKGRPYEQYF. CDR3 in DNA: TGCGCCAGCAGCCAAGAAACGAAGGGGCGGCCCTACGAGCAGTACTTC.

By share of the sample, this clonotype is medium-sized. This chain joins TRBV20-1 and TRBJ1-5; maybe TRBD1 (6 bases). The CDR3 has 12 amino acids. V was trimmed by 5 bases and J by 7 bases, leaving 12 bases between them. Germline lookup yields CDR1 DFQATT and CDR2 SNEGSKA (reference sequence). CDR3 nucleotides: TGCAGTGCTCAAACAGGGAACCAGCCCCAGCATTTT. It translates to CSAQTGNQPQHF.

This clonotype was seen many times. The CDR3 sequence is CASSFPSRDRYEQYF. The CDR3 bases are TGTGCCAGCAGCTTCCCTAGCAGAGATCGCTACGAGCAGTACTTC. The rearrangement uses TRBV7-9 and TRBJ2-7, with D maybe TRBD2 (5 bases). V was cut by 3 bases and J by 3 bases, with 15 bases left in between. CDR1 SEHNR and CDR2 FQNEAQ come from the germline V gene (reference sequence). CDR3 size: 15 residues. Full variable domain (rest looked up from reference TRBV7-9 and TRBJ2-7): DTGVSQNPRHKITKRGQNVTFRCDPISEHNRLYWYRQTLGQGPEFLTYFQNEAQLEKSRLLSDRFSAERPKGSFSTLEIQRTEQGDSAMYLCASSFPSRDRYEQYFGPGTRLTVT.

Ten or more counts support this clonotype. The CDR3 sequence: CASSLTSLGEQYF. CDR3 nucleotides: TGTGCCAGCAGTTTGACATCGTTGGGGGAGCAGTACTTC. The chain recombines TRBV6-2 or TRBV6-3 with TRBJ2-7; D unresolved. Germline V gene data show CDR1 as MNHEY and CDR2 as SVGEGT. Trimming shortened V by 4 bases and J by 7 bases, and 14 bases separated the two germline ends. This CDR3 region has 13 residues.

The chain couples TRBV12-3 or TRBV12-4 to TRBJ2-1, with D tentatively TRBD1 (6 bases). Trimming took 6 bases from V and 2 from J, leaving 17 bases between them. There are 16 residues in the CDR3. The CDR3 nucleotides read TGTGCCAGCAGCGGAGTCAGGGGAACCGCCTACAATGAGCAGTTCTTC. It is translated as CASSGVRGTAYNEQFF.

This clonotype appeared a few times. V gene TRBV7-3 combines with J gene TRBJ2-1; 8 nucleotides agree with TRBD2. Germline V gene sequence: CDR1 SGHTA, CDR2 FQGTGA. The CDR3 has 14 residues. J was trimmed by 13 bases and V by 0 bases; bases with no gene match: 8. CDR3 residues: CASSLTGRGGRQFF. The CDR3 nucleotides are TGTGCCAGCAGCTTAACTGGTCGCGGGGGGCGCCAGTTCTTC. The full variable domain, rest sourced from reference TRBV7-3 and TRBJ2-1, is GAGVSQTPSNKVTEKGKYVELRCDPISGHTALYWYRQSLGQGPEFLIYFQGTGAADDSGLPNDRFFAVRPEGSVSTLKIQRTERGDSAVYLCASSLTGRGGRQFFGPGTRLTVL.

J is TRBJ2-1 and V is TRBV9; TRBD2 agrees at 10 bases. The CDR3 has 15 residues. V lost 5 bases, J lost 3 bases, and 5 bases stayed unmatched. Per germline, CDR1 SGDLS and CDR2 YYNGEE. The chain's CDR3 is CASSPAGGIYNEQFF. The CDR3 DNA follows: TGTGCCAGCAGTCCAGCGGGGGGGATCTACAATGAGCAGTTCTTC.

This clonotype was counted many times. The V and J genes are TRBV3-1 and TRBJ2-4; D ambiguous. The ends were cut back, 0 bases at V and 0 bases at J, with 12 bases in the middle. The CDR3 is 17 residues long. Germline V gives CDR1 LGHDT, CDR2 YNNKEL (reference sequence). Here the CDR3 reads CASSQDESPLAKNIQYF. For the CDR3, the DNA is TGTGCCAGCAGCCAAGACGAATCTCCCTTAGCCAAAAACATTCAGTACTTC.